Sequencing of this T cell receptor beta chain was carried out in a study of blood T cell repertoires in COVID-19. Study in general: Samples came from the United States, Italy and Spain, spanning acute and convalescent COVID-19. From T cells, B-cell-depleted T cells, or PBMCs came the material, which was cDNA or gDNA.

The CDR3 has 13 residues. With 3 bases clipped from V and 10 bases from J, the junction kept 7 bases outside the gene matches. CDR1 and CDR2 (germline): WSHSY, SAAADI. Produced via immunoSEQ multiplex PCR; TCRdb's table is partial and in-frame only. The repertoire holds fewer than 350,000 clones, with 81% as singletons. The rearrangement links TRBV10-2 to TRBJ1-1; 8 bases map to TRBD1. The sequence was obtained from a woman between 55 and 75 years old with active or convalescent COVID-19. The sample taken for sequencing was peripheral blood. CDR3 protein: CASSDRGRTTAFF. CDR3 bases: TGCGCCAGCAGTGACAGGGGGCGGACCACAGCTTTCTTT.